These 23 T cell receptor beta chains were sequenced from one sample in a study of cytomegalovirus exposure and HLA in healthy donors. PCR primers comprised 60 Vbeta and 13 Jbeta primers. Profiled with immunoSEQ multiplex PCR; TCRdb holds only in-frame clones, not every one. The sample includes over 150,000 clones, roughly 70% seen only once; the top ten take about 2.1%. Sequenced input: PBMCs. These receptors all stem from a young man in good health and CMV-seronegative.

Concerning this clone itself: Mismatch with germline at one junction end may stem from a read error. V is TRBV28 and J is TRBJ1-6, with 7 bases aligning to TRBD1. Germline V CDR1 and CDR2: MDHEN, SYDVKM. There are 15 residues in the CDR3. The CDR3 region is CASSPGTAYNSPLNF. CDR3 nucleotide sequence: TGTGCCAGCAGTCCCGGGACAGCATATAATTCACCCCTCAACTTT.

This chain uses TRBV6-1 with TRBJ1-2, with D possibly TRBD1 on 5 matching bases. This CDR3 has 14 amino acids. The V and J ends lost 1 base and 6 bases respectively, with 12 bases between them. Germline V lookup: CDR1 MNHNS, CDR2 SASEGT. CDR3 amino acids: CASSEGPWGDGYTF. The CDR3 DNA follows: TGTGCCAGCAGTGAAGGGCCCTGGGGGGATGGCTACACCTTC.

This clone has just a few counts. The chain recombines TRBV4-3 with TRBJ1-5; D uncertain. Trimming took off 0 bases at V and 7 bases at J, with 10 bases between the two ends. The germline V gene has CDR1 LGHNA and CDR2 YSLEER. This CDR3 comprises 14 residues. CDR3 residues: CASSQDLAGQPQHF. In DNA, the CDR3 is TGCGCCAGCAGCCAAGATCTCGCGGGGCAGCCCCAGCATTTT.

CDR3 in DNA: TGTGCCAGCAGTTTACAGAACACCGGGGAGCTGTTTTTT. It codes for CASSLQNTGELFF. The gene calls are TRBV28 and TRBJ2-2, with D unresolved. Trimming shortened V by 2 bases and J by 1 base, and 2 bases separated the two germline ends. The CDR3 contains 13 residues. In germline, CDR1 is MDHEN, CDR2 SYDVKM.

The chain joins TRBV5-1 to TRBJ2-5; D unresolved. The J call may be mistaken, given a closer DNA end match to TRBJ2-7. The CDR3 covers 11 residues. Germline V gene data show CDR1 as SGHRS and CDR2 as YFSETQ. CDR3 sequence reads: CASSDTYEQYF. DNA for the CDR3: TGCGCCAGCAGCGACACCTACGAGCAGTACTTC.

This chain joins TRBV5-1 and TRBJ2-1; 7 bases map to TRBD1. The trim removed 2 bases at V and 6 bases at J, leaving 11 bases unmatched. From germline, CDR1 is SGHRS and CDR2 YFSETQ. The CDR3 is 16 amino acids. In nucleotides, the CDR3 is TGCGCCAGCAGCTTCCGGGACAGCACTAATGGCAATGAGCAGTTCTTC. The encoded protein is CASSFRDSTNGNEQFF. The full variable domain, with the rest looked up from reference TRBV5-1 and TRBJ2-1, is KAGVTQTPRYLIKTRGQQVTLSCSPISGHRSVSWYQQTPGQGLQFLFEYFSETQRNKGNFPGRFSGRQFSNSRSEMNVSTLELGDSALYLCASSFRDSTNGNEQFFGPGTRLTVL.

The chain carries TRBV4-2 and TRBJ2-7, with D possibly being TRBD1 (6 bases). The V and J ends lost 1 base and 5 bases respectively, with 12 bases between them. CDR3 length: 14 residues. From germline, CDR1 is LGHNA and CDR2 YNFKEQ. CDR3 sequence (DNA): TGTGCCAGCAGCCAAGTCTCAGGGGCGCACGAGCAGTACTTC. Protein: CASSQVSGAHEQYF.

There are a few counts of this clone. The gene calls are TRBV5-1 and TRBJ2-7, with TRBD1 matching 8 bases. Germline V lookup: CDR1 SGHRS, CDR2 YFSETQ. V dropped 4 bases and J dropped 4; count of bases not matched to a gene: 7. The CDR3 has 14 residues. The CDR3 DNA reads TGCGCCAGCAGCGGAGGGACAGGCTTGTACGAGCAGTACTTC. It translates to CASSGGTGLYEQYF.

This chain joins TRBV15 and TRBJ1-1, with D possibly matching TRBD1 (6 bases). Per germline, CDR1 LNHNV and CDR2 YYDKDF (reference sequence). The length of the CDR3 is 17 residues. Trimming cost V 4 bases and J 0 bases, with 18 bases left between them. This CDR3 reads CATSTTQGTYLNTEAFF. The CDR3 DNA sequence: TGTGCCACCAGCACGACACAGGGAACCTACTTGAACACTGAAGCTTTCTTT.

J is TRBJ2-7 and V is TRBV6-1; D unresolved. Trimming shortened V by 2 bases and J by 1 base, and 9 bases separated the two germline ends. Per the germline V gene, CDR1 is MNHNS and CDR2 is SASEGT. There are 14 residues in the CDR3. CDR3 protein: CASSEIQLSYEQYF. CDR3 bases: TGTGCCAGCAGTGAAATCCAGTTATCCTACGAGCAGTACTTC.

The chain uses TRBV9 and TRBJ2-7; perhaps TRBD1 as D (6 bases). V lost 0 bases and J lost 4, with 11 bases in between. Germline CDR1 and CDR2: SGDLS and YYNGEE. This CDR3 has 14 residues. The CDR3 DNA reads as TGTGCCAGCAGCGTAGTCCCCGGGACATACGAGCAGTACTTC. This translates into CASSVVPGTYEQYF.

J is TRBJ2-1 and V is TRBV7-8; D might be TRBD2 (5 bases). This CDR3 contains 14 residues. The germline CDR1 and CDR2 sequences are SGHVS and FQNEAQ. Trimming took 5 bases from V and 5 from J, leaving 13 bases between them. In DNA, the CDR3 is TGTGCCAGCAGCCCATGGACTGGAGACAATGAGCAGTTCTTC. Translation gives CASSPWTGDNEQFF.

V and J are TRBV19 and TRBJ2-7; TRBD1 agrees at 10 bases. V lost 3 bases to trimming and J lost 6 bases; unmatched junction nucleotides: 8. The CDR3 is 15 residues long. Germline V gives CDR1 LNHDA, CDR2 SQIVND (reference sequence). CDR3 in amino acids: CASSMGTGASTEQYF. The CDR3 bases are TGTGCCAGTAGTATGGGGACAGGGGCCTCGACCGAGCAGTACTTC. Full variable domain (rest looked up from reference TRBV19 and TRBJ2-7): DGGITQSPKYLFRKEGQNVTLSCEQNLNHDAMYWYRQDPGQGLRLIYYSQIVNDFQKGDIAEGYSVSREKKESFPLTVTSAQKNPTAFYLCASSMGTGASTEQYFGPGTRLTVT.

This clone was recorded once. This chain links TRBV29-1 with TRBJ1-1; tentatively, D is TRBD1 (5 bases). From germline, CDR1 is SQVTM and CDR2 ANQGSEA. Trimming cost V 7 bases and J 6 bases, with 21 bases left between them. The CDR3 length is 14 residues. The CDR3 coding sequence is TGCAGCGCCAAGGACACACAGGCTGGCCCTGAAGCTTTCTTT. It yields the protein CSAKDTQAGPEAFF.

This clone was picked up a small number of times. The J gene is TRBJ2-7, the V gene TRBV30, with TRBD2 matching over 12 bases. The CDR3 has 15 residues. Germline CDR1 GTSNPN, CDR2 SVGIG (reference sequence). The V and J ends lost 4 bases and 2 bases, in that order; junction bases with no gene match: 6. As DNA, the CDR3 is TGTGCCTGGATGCCGACTAGCGGGGGTGCCTACGAGCAGTACTTC. This codes for CAWMPTSGGAYEQYF. Full variable domain (rest looked up from reference TRBV30 and TRBJ2-7): SQTIHQWPATLVQPVGSPLSLECTVEGTSNPNLYWYRQAAGRGLQLLFYSVGIGQISSEVPQNLSASRPQDRQFILSSKKLLLSDSGFYLCAWMPTSGGAYEQYFGPGTRLTVT.

The chain employs TRBV5-1 and TRBJ1-1, with unresolved D. The CDR3 contains 15 residues. Germline lookup yields CDR1 SGHRS and CDR2 YFSETQ. Trimming cost V 5 bases and J 2 bases, with 16 bases left between them. CDR3 nucleotide sequence: TGCGCCAGCAGAAGGAGTGAATATTTTAACACTGAAGCTTTCTTT. Translated, it gives CASRRSEYFNTEAFF.

This clone has more than one count but fewer than ten. This sequence joins TRBV11-1 and TRBJ2-1; D possibly corresponds to TRBD2 (5 bases). The CDR3 length is 16 residues. CDR1 is SGHAT, CDR2 FQDESV, per germline (reference sequence). V gave up 6 bases and J gave up 0 bases, with 15 bases separating them. The CDR3 spells CASRRELGSSYNEQFF. For the CDR3, the DNA is TGTGCCAGCAGGCGAGAACTGGGGAGCTCCTACAATGAGCAGTTCTTC.

CDR3 sequence: CASSEGPRGVMNTEAFF. The CDR3 DNA is TGTGCCAGCAGTGAAGGCCCCAGGGGGGTGATGAACACTGAAGCTTTCTTT. V and J are TRBV6-1 and TRBJ1-1; 7 nucleotides line up with TRBD1. This CDR3 is 17 amino acids long. After removal of 1 base from V and 0 bases from J, the junction contained 8 bases not matched to a gene. CDR1 MNHNS and CDR2 SASEGT come from the germline V gene.

Regarding this clone: At one of its ends the junction is not consistent with the germline gene, which may arise from a read error. This chain uses TRBV5-5 with TRBJ1-1; unclear D gene. The length of the CDR3 is 13 residues. Germline V lookup: CDR1 SGHKS, CDR2 YYEKEE (reference sequence). Here the CDR3 DNA reads TGTGCCAGCAGCATGGCCGGGAACCCTGAAGCTTTCTTT. It yields the protein CASSMAGNPEAFF.

In the case of this clone: Its ends do not fully match the called genes, so a read error is possible. The rearrangement links TRBV30 to TRBJ1-6; TRBD1 agrees at 8 bases. Germline assignment: CDR1 GTSNPN and CDR2 SVGIG (reference sequence). The CDR3 runs to 13 residues. The CDR3 here is CAWMDRADSPLNF. For the CDR3, the DNA is TGTGCCTGGATGGACAGGGCGGATTCACCCCTCAACTTT. Using reference TRBV30 and TRBJ1-6 for the parts outside the CDR3, the full variable domain is SQTIHQWPATLVQPVGSPLSLECTVEGTSNPNLYWYRQAAGRGLQLLFYSVGIGQISSEVPQNLSASRPQDRQFILSSKKLLLSDSGFYLCAWMDRADSPLNFGNGTRLTVT.

The genes are TRBV7-2 and TRBJ2-3; TRBD1 agrees at 7 bases. Germline assignment: CDR1 SGHTA and CDR2 FQGNSA. The CDR3 contains 14 residues. The J segment lost 6 bases and the V segment lost 0 bases, leaving 3 bases of the junction unmatched. CDR3 loop: CASSLAGGGDTQYF. The CDR3 bases are TGTGCCAGCAGCTTAGCAGGGGGCGGGGATACGCAGTATTTT.

This rearrangement joins TRBV6-1 to TRBJ2-3; 12 nucleotides align to TRBD2. Germline CDR1 reads MNHNS; CDR2 reads SASEGT. The junction had 5 bases not matched to a gene; V was cut back by 6 bases and J by 4 bases. This CDR3 has 15 amino acids. This chain's CDR3 is CASSQLAGGADTQYF. The DNA for the CDR3 is TGTGCCAGCAGCCAACTAGCGGGGGGTGCAGATACGCAGTATTTT.

This clone was found a few times. The V gene is TRBV15, the J gene TRBJ1-2; weak D call: TRBD1 (5 bases). The CDR3 runs to 15 residues. CDR1 is LNHNV, CDR2 YYDKDF, per germline (reference sequence). V dropped 5 bases and J dropped 4 bases, with 17 bases sitting between them. CDR3 DNA sequence: TGTGCCACCAGCGTCAGTTCAGGGTCGGGCTATGGCTACACCTTC. This translates into CATSVSSGSGYGYTF.